Listed here are 2 T cell receptor beta chains from one sample, sequenced in a study of cytomegalovirus exposure and HLA in healthy donors (dated by TCRdb to about 2017). The library was generated by the immunoSEQ multiplex PCR assay. For the multiplex PCR, a mixture combining 60 forward primers for TCR Vbeta segments and 13 reverse primers for TCR Jbeta segments was used. The table comes from immuneACCESS by way of TCRdb, which keeps in-frame sequences with V and J called. Part of the clones is missing from these tables; in studies checked, under half for an unresolved V gene and the rest for unknown reasons. The sample table records fewer than 150,000 clones; about 75% of these occur just once. 25% to 35% of the sample comes from the top ten. Sequencing was performed on PBMCs. These receptors all come from a man aged 55 to 70 in good health and CMV-seropositive.

The chain couples TRBV29-1 to TRBJ2-1, with TRBD2 matching 16 bases. There are 17 residues in the CDR3. From germline, CDR1 is SQVTM and CDR2 ANQGSEA. The trim removed 7 bases at V and 0 bases at J, leaving 6 bases unmatched. CDR3 loop: CSAEGLAGGNSYNEQFF. The CDR3 region has the DNA TGCAGCGCCGAGGGACTAGCGGGAGGGAACTCCTACAATGAGCAGTTCTTC.

The CDR3 DNA sequence: TGTGCCAGCAGTGAAGCAGCGGGAGGGATCGGTGAGCAGTTCTTC. Translation gives CASSEAAGGIGEQFF. V gene TRBV6-1 combines with J gene TRBJ2-1; 10 bases match TRBD2. The CDR3 consists of 15 residues. The V and J ends lost 0 bases and 9 bases, in that order; junction bases with no gene match: 5. Per the germline V gene, CDR1 is MNHNS and CDR2 is SASEGT.